This T cell receptor (beta chain) was observed in a study of STAT5B mutations in CD4+ large granular lymphocyte leukemia. Overall study results and limits: Patient CD4-sorted repertoires stayed more clonal than healthy ones after leukemic-clone removal.

Concerning this clone itself: Its antigen is as yet unknown.

The CDR3 has 14 residues. The V gene's germline CDR1 is ENHRY and CDR2 SYGVKD. V was clipped by 3 bases and J by 5 bases; unmatched bases: 1. Repertoires were generated with immunoSEQ multiplex PCR, while TCRdb's copy carries only in-frame clones and drops some. This sample carries approximately 32,000 clones, roughly 71% of them seen once, and the ten largest clones take around 2.9%. This TCR came from a human donor in good health. The chain is built from TRBV10-3 and TRBJ1-4, with TRBD1 matching over 9 bases. Sequenced: CD4+ T cells from blood buffy coats. CDR3 amino acids: CAISEGTGNEKLFF. The CDR3 nucleotides are TGTGCCATCAGTGAAGGGACAGGGAATGAAAAACTGTTTTTT.